This TCR beta chain stems from a study of immune evolution from preneoplasia to lung adenocarcinoma (dated by TCRdb to the early 2020s). At the level of the whole study: HLA loss of heterozygosity was observed in approximately 7%, 15% and 30% of AIS, MIA and ADC lesions, respectively, and was not observed in any AAH lesions. The study combined immune gene expression, TCR sequencing and multiplex immunofluorescence to profile immune contexture across lung adenocarcinoma precursors and invasive adenocarcinoma. The TCR sequencing data were obtained from 45 to 55 patients. It was reported in the study that more than 85 samples were used for TCR sequencing. POLYSOLVER was used to infer class I HLA alleles from exome data, and LOHHLA was used to detect allele-specific HLA loss. The overall cohort comprised 45 to 55 patients with pulmonary nodules who underwent surgical resection. The sample size depended on which specimens were available, not on a prior power calculation. The immune data were integrated with whole exome sequencing and methylation data from the same cohort of nodules. Resected precursor lesions (AAH, AIS, MIA) and invasive adenocarcinomas were compared against paired morphologically normal lung tissue. Results the study describes overall, beyond this receptor: Normal lung had the highest top T cell clone frequencies, which appeared to decline progressively from AAH through AIS, MIA and invasive adenocarcinoma. Because all patients came from Japan and China, whether the findings apply to Western populations was uncertain. Findings were based on association rather than direct causation; larger cohorts with long-term follow-up and longitudinal biopsies were deemed needed. The highest T cell clonality was observed in KRAS-mutant nodules compared with EGFR-mutant or double wild-type lesions. Clonality was highest in normal lung, while later-stage lesions appeared to show lower clonality but higher T cell density and diversity.

Trimming at the junction amounts to 5 bases on V and 1 base on J, and the germline ends lie 11 bases apart. The germline V gene sets CDR1 to SGHVS and CDR2 to FQNEAQ. Reading from cysteine to phenylalanine, the CDR3 counts 14 amino acids. Only the CDR3 DNA stays, 42 bases, in frame from base 1. TCR beta CDR3 regions were sequenced from DNA using the immunoSEQ hsTCRbeta Kit. Per the original workflow: TCR sequencing data were analysed with the ImmunoSEQ Analyzer. T cell clonality was defined as 1 minus Pielou's evenness, as computed on productive rearrangements. To measure T cell diversity, the inverse Simpson index was applied to productive templates. T cell density was defined as TCR beta template counts normalized to usable DNA, with usable DNA estimated by amplification and sequencing of housekeeping genes. Two-sided Kruskal-Wallis tests were used to compare TCR metrics across histologic stages. The table was pulled from immuneACCESS by TCRdb, which kept in-frame rearrangements only. Such tables lose some clones; where checked, under half of the loss comes from unresolved V genes, and the rest has no known cause. That table supplies the V and J calls and clone size; D and trimming were determined from the DNA. This sample has some 8,200 clones in its table, and about four fifths of those were observed once. The top ten hold roughly 2.3% of the sample.

On this clone: Its antigen remains unidentified. The record has no base qualities; no much larger clone is one base away.

Between about 2014 and 2017, the patients underwent resection in either Japan or China. Two lung cancer pathologists independently reviewed H&E slides to confirm the histologic diagnosis of every case. Macro-dissection after pathologic assessment enriched premalignant or tumor cells for nucleic acid extraction. The AllPrep DNA/RNA FFPE Kit was used to isolate DNA from FFPE tissue. Sequencing was performed on FFPE invasive lung adenocarcinoma tissue. The sample's cell subset or site label, in plain terms: frankly invasive lung adenocarcinoma (ADC). The sequence joins TRBV7-8 to TRBJ2-5; the best D guess is TRBD2, with 5 bases matching. The receptor comes from a person aged 50-75 years with lung adenocarcinoma. The CDR3 region has the sequence CASSRTRVQETQYF. The sequence in DNA is TGTGCCAGCAGCCGTACTAGGGTCCAAGAGACCCAGTACTTC.